This T cell receptor (beta chain) was recorded in a study of blood T cell repertoires in COVID-19. Original methodology: Amplification from reference gene primers served as the basis for estimated nucleated cell counts. Assay: immunoSEQ multiplex PCR; the TCRdb copy retains only in-frame clones and omits some. The DNA gave D and trimming, while V, J and clone size come from that table. This table holds 100,000 to 120,000 clones, about nine tenths found once. This sequence was found in a human donor in a cohort sampled during active COVID-19. The sequenced sample consisted of peripheral blood.

The CDR3 region is CASSIEGWSGPYNEQFF. The CDR3 bases are TGTGCCAGTAGTATAGAGGGTTGGAGCGGGCCCTACAATGAGCAGTTCTTC. V gene TRBV19 combines with J gene TRBJ2-1, with D possibly matching TRBD2 (6 bases). Trimming pared 0 bases from V and 2 bases from J, leaving 14 bases between. The CDR3 is 17 amino acids. Looked up from germline, CDR1 is LNHDA and CDR2 is SQIVND (reference sequence).